These 3 T cell receptor beta chains originate from one sample sequenced in a study of T-cell memory formation after mild COVID-19. From the 5' RACE reads, TCRdb called clonotypes with MiXCR, one entry per CDR3 protein. The top ten clones hold more than 20% of a sample with a few hundred thousand distinct CDR3 sequences, under 20% of them seen once. Sequenced sample: PBMCs or a T cell subset sorted from them (not recorded which). These receptors came from a man between 18 and 29 years old who had mild COVID-19 (a few samples of this study predate the infection). Cell type and time point are not known.

This clonotype was detected only a few times. This sequence joins TRBV4-1 and TRBJ1-1; D perhaps matches TRBD1 (5 bases). Trimming removed 0 bases from V and 5 bases from J, with 13 bases in between. The CDR3 is 15 amino acids. Germline values: CDR1 MGHRA, CDR2 YSYEKL. CDR3 amino acids: CASSQDWGGITEAFF. The DNA for the CDR3 is TGCGCCAGCAGCCAAGACTGGGGGGGGATTACTGAAGCTTTCTTT.

In its sample, this clonotype was seen a few times. V usage is TRBV10-2 and J usage is TRBJ2-5; D is perhaps TRBD1 (6 bases). The CDR3 has 14 residues. V lost 3 bases and J lost 4, with 12 bases in between. The germline CDR1 and CDR2 sequences are WSHSY and SAAADI. The CDR3 nucleotides read TGCGCCAGCAGTGATTGGGAAGGGGGAGAGACCCAGTACTTC. This sequence encodes CASSDWEGGETQYF.

The rearrangement links TRBV4-1 to TRBJ1-5; D unclear. This CDR3 comprises 15 residues. Germline assignment: CDR1 MGHRA and CDR2 YSYEKL. Trimming took off 2 bases at V and 1 base at J, with 9 bases between the two ends. The CDR3 sequence: CASSQRTESNQPQHF. Here the CDR3 DNA reads TGCGCCAGCAGCCAAAGGACCGAAAGCAATCAGCCCCAGCATTTT.